This T cell receptor beta chain emerged from a study of T and B cells in COVID-19 patients (TCRdb year 2020). Concerning the study at large: Using TRB and IGH repertoire sequencing of peripheral blood, the study characterized adaptive immunity in COVID-19 patients who had active infection or had recovered. A recovered cohort included 15 to 19 patients who provided some 20 samples, and most of these patients had mild to moderate COVID-19 treated on an outpatient basis. The recovered cohort had a median age of roughly 30 years, compared with approximately 70 years in the active-infection cohort. In the active-infection cohort, about 65% of the roughly 20 patients were critically ill and required mechanical ventilation or ECMO. Comorbidities linked to unfavorable COVID-19 outcome were present in about 90% of the roughly 20 patients in the active-infection cohort. The repository of TCR and BCR sequences included just under 70 time points from 40 or so patients, and more than 7.5 million TCR sequences were analysed. Because samples were available both during active disease and after recovery, two patients were counted in both the recovered and the active cohorts. For the repertoire analyses, the comparison was an age-matched reference group of about 40 healthy donors who were negative for COVID-19 antibodies. As many as 9 follow-up blood samples were collected from each patient, and in some individuals these samples spanned different disease stages.

TRB repertoires were amplified using roughly 230-550 ng of genomic DNA isolated from blood. Paper-wide results and their limitations: The recovered cohort had 2,331 exclusive TCR clusters, including under 40 low-pGen clusters. TRB repertoires were highly clonal in active COVID-19, whereas diversity and richness at recovery rose above healthy donor levels. The cohort was considered too small to assess HLA contributions to COVID-19 susceptibility or severity. Blood samples from mildly ill patients during symptoms and early samples from severe cases were scarce. Strongly skewed TRBV/TRBJ gene usage was reported in patients with COVID-19. Specific T cell subsets (CD4+/Treg/CD8+) and sorted SARS-CoV-2-responsive or tetramer+ T cells had not yet been sequenced, and the corresponding sequencing experiments were ongoing. The reported TCR clusters were stated to require prospective validation before clinical use.

Sequenced on an Illumina MiSeq. Multiplex PCR with BIOMED2 TRB-A/B primer pools was used to amplify TRB rearrangements. Illumina-compatible adapters and 7-nucleotide sample barcodes were added to the amplicons in two consecutive PCRs. Phusion HS II polymerase was used for all library PCRs. Amplicons were gel-purified with the NucleoSpin Gel and PCR Clean-up kit, quantified on Qubit, and pooled at about 4.2 nM. The quality of the amplicon pool was checked on an Agilent 2100 Bioanalyzer prior to Illumina next-generation sequencing. In the source study's methods: TRB rearrangements were annotated with MiXCR 3.0.8 using the default MiXCR reference library. Sequences with fewer than 2 reads and non-productive reads were filtered out, and every unique CDR3 nucleotide sequence was treated as a single clone. R 3.5.1 was used to calculate clonality, diversity, richness and V-J gene usage. GLIPH2 was used to cluster TCRs by CDR3 similarity, and OLGA was used to calculate generation probabilities. Only GLIPH2 clusters with at least four unique TCR clonotypes present in at least three individuals were retained. TCRdb took the public reads, trimmed them with fastp at Q25, ran MiXCR for clone calling and kept in-frame beta chains. Entries that share a CDR3 protein sequence are merged under the most common genes and DNA. TCRdb, rather than the study authors, made the V and J calls. Here the sample has 6,000 to 7,500 distinct CDR3 sequences; roughly a third occur a single time. The leading ten clones occupy approximately 20% of the sample.

The CDR3 spans 13 residues, from the cysteine through the phenylalanine. The entry retains the CDR3 DNA only, 39 bases that are in frame from base 1. V is clipped by 4 bases and J by 6 bases, and the sequence between their germline boundaries is 10 bases long. Per the germline V gene, MNHEY is the CDR1 and SVGAGI is the CDR2. In its sample, this clonotype was seen a few times. No cognate antigen has been identified for it. No base qualities exist here, and no much larger clone lies one base off it. Sequenced material: blood. The source is a human donor with active COVID-19. Recombination connected TRBV6-5 to TRBJ1-5, with no reliable assignment of the D segment. The DNA sequence is given as TGTGCCAGCAGTTCCCTTGGAGGTCAGCCCCAGCATTTT. Its translation is CASSSLGGQPQHF.